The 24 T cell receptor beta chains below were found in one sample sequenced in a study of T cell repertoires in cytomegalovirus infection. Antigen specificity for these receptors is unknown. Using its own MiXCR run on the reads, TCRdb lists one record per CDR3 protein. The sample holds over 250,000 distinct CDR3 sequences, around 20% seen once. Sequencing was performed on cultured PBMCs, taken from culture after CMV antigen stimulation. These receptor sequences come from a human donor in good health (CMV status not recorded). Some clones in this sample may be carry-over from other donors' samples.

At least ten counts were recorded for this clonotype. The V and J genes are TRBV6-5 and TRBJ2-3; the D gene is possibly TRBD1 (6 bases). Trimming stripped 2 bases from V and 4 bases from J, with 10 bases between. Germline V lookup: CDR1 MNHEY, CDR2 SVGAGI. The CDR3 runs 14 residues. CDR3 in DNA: TGTGCCAGCAGTTACGCCACAGGGCCAGATACGCAGTATTTT. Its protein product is CASSYATGPDTQYF.

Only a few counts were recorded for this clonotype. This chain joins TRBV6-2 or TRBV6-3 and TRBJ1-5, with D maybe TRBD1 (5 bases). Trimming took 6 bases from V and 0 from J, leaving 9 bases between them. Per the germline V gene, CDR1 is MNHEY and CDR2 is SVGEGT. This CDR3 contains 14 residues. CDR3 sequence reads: CASSNQGSNQPQHF. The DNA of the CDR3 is TGTGCCAGCAGCAACCAGGGTAGCAATCAGCCCCAGCATTTT.

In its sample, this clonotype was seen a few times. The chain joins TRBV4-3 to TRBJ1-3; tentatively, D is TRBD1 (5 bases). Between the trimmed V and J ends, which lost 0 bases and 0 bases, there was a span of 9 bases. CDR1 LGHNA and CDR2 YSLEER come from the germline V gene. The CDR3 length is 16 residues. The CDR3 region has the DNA TGCGCCAGCAGCCAAGATCTCGGGGGCTCTGGAAACACCATATATTTT. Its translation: CASSQDLGGSGNTIYF.

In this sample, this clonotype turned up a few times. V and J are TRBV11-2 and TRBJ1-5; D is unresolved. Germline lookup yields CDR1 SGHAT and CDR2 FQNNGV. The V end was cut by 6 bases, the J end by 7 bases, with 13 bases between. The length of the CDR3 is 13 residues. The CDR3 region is CASSLYPRQPQHF. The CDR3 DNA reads TGTGCCAGCAGTCTTTATCCTAGGCAGCCCCAGCATTTT.

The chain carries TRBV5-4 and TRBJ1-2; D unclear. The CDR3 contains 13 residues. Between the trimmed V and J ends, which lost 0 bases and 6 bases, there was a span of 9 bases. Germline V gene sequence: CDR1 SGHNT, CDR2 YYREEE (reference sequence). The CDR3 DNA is TGTGCCAGCAGCTTGGTGGGGATCGATGGCTACACCTTC. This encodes CASSLVGIDGYTF.

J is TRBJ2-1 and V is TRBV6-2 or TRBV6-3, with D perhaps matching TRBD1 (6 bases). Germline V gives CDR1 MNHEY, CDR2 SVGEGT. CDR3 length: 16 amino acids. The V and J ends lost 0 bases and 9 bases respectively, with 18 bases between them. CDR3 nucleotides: TGTGCCAGCAGTTACTCTTATAGACGAGGGGGTGGTGAGCAGTTCTTC. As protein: CASSYSYRRGGGEQFF.

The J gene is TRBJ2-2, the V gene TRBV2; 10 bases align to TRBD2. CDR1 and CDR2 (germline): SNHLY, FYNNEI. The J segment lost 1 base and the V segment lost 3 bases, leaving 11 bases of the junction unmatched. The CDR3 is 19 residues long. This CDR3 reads CASSDPGLAFNRNTGELFF. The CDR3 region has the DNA TGTGCCAGCAGTGATCCGGGACTAGCGTTTAACCGGAACACCGGGGAGCTGTTTTTT.

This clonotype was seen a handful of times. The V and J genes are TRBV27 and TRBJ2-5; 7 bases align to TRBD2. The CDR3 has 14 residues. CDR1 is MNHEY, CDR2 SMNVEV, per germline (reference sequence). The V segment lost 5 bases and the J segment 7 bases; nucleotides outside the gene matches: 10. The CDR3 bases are TGTGCCAGCAGTGTGGAACAGTGGGGGGGGACCCAGTACTTC. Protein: CASSVEQWGGTQYF.

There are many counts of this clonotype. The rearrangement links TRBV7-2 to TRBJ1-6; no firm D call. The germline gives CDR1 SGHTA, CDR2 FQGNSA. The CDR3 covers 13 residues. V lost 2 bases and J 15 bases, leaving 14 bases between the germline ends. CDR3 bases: TGTGCCAGCAGCTTAAATCCCCTAGGAGTCCTCCACTTT. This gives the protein CASSLNPLGVLHF.

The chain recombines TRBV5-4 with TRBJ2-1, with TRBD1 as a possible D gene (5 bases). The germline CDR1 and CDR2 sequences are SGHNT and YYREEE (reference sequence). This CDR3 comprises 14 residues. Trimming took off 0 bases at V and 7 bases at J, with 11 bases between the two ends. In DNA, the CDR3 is TGTGCCAGCAGCTTGGCAGCCAAGGGGAATGAGCAGTTCTTC. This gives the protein CASSLAAKGNEQFF.

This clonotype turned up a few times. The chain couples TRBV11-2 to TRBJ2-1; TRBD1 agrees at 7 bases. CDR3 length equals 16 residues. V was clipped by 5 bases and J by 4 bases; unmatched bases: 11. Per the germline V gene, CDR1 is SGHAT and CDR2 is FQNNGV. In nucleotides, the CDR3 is TGTGCCAGCAGCGTCGACAGGGTAGGTCTGTACAATGAGCAGTTCTTC. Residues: CASSVDRVGLYNEQFF.

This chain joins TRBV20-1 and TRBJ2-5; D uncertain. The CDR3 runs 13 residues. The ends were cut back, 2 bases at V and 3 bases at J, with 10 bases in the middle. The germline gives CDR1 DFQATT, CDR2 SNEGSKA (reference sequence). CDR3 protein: CSARRTRKETQYF. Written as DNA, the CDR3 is TGCAGTGCTAGAAGGACCCGGAAAGAGACCCAGTACTTC.

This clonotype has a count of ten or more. The CDR3 region has the DNA TGTGCCAGCAGTTCGACAGGGGCCATCAATCAGCCCCAGCATTTT. It encodes CASSSTGAINQPQHF. The chain combines TRBV6-5 with TRBJ1-5, with TRBD1 identical over 8 bases. The CDR3 length is 15 residues. Germline V gene lookup returns CDR1 MNHEY and CDR2 SVGAGI. The V segment lost 4 bases and the J segment 3 bases; nucleotides outside the gene matches: 5.

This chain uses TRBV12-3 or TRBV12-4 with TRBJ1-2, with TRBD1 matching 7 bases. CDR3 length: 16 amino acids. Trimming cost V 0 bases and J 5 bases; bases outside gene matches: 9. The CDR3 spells CASSLATGQLWYGYTF. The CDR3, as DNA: TGTGCCAGCAGTTTAGCGACGGGACAGTTATGGTATGGCTACACCTTC.

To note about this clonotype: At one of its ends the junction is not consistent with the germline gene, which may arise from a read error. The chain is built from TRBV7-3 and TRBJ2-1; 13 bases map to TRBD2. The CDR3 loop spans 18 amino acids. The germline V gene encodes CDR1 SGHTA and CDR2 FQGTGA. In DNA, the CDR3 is TGTGCCAGCAAAGACTTACGGGGGACTAGCGGGACCTTGGATGAGCAGTGCTTC. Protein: CASKDLRGTSGTLDEQCF.

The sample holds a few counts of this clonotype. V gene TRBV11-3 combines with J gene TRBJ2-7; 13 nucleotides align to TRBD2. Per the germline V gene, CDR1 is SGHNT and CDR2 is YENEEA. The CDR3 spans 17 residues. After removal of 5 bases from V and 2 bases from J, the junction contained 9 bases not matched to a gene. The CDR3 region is CASSDDGTSGIAYEQYV. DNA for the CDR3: TGTGCCAGCAGCGACGACGGGACTAGCGGGATCGCCTACGAGCAGTACGTC.

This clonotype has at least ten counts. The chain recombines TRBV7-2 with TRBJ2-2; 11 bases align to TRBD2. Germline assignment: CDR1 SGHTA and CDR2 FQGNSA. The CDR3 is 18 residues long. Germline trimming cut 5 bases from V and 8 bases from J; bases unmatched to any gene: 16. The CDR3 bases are TGTGCCAGCAGCACCCGACTAGCGGGGTCGTTGGGGATGGGGGAGCTGTTTTTT. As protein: CASSTRLAGSLGMGELFF.

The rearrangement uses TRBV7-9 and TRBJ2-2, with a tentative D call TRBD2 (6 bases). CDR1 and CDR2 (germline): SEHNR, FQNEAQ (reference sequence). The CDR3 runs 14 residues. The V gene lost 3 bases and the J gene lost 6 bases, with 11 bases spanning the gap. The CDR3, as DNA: TGTGCCAGCAGCTTTGCACTAGCCGCCGGGGAGCTGTTTTTT. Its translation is CASSFALAAGELFF.

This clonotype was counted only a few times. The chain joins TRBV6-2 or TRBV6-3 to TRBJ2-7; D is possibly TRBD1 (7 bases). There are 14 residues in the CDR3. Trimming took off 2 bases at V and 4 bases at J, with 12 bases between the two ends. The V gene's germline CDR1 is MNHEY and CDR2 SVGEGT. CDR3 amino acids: CASSYGGTVYEQYF. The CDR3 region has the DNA TGTGCCAGCAGTTACGGGGGGACAGTTTACGAGCAGTACTTC.

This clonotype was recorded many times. CDR3 region: CASVDRVDTQYF. The CDR3, as DNA: TGTGCCAGCGTAGACAGGGTTGATACGCAGTATTTT. The chain carries TRBV27 and TRBJ2-3; 7 bases line up with TRBD1. Per the germline V gene, CDR1 is MNHEY and CDR2 is SMNVEV (reference sequence). The V and J ends lost 8 bases and 6 bases, in that order; junction bases with no gene match: 5. The CDR3 consists of 12 residues.

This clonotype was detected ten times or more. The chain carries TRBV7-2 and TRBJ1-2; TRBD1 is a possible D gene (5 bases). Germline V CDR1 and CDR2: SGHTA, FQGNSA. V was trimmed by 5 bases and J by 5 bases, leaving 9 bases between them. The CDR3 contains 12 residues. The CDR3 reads CASSRQTYGYTF. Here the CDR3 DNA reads TGTGCCAGCAGCCGACAGACGTATGGCTACACCTTC.

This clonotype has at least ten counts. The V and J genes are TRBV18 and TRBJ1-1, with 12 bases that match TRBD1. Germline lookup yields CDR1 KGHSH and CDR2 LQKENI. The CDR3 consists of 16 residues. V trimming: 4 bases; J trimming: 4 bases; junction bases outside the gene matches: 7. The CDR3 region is CASSLGTGGAGTEAFF. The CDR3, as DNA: TGTGCCAGCTCACTCGGGACAGGGGGCGCAGGCACTGAAGCTTTCTTT.

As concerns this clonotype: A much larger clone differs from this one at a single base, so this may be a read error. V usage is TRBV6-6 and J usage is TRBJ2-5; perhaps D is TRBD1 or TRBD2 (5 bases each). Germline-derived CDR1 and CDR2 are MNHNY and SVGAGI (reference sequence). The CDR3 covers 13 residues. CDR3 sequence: CAGSEGRSQTQYF. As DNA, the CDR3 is TGTGCCGGCAGTGAGGGGCGGAGTCAGACCCAGTACTTC.

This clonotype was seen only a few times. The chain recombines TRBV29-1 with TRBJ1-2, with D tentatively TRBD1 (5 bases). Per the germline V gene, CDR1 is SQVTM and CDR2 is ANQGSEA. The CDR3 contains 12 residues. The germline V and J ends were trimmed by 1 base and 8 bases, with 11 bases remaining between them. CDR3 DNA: TGCAGCGTTGAAGCCCCCGGGGGAGGCTACACCTTC. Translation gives CSVEAPGGGYTF.